These 26 T cell receptor beta chains were sequenced from one sample in a study of tumor-infiltrating lymphocytes in primary liver carcinoma. The tissue used was unsorted bulk material of about 19-33 mg. RNA and DNA were co-extracted from it with the AllPrep DNA/RNA mini kit. Researchers generated TCR beta cDNA from 500 ng of total RNA, relying on a constant-region primer. The TCR beta library was amplified through three nested multiplex PCR rounds in a modified ARM-PCR procedure. Running roughly 10 cycles apiece, the first two PCR rounds relied on TRBV1-TRBV30 forward primers together with a C-beta reverse primer. TCRdb reprocessed the multiplex PCR reads via MiXCR and lists one record per CDR3 protein. Of about 200,000 distinct CDR3 sequences in the sample, 70% to 90% were seen once. Sequencing was performed on tumor tissue from primary liver carcinoma. These receptors all come from a man between 35 and 55 years old with primary liver carcinoma and hepatitis B virus infection.

For this clonotype: Since a much larger clone is just one base distant, this may be a read error. The chain combines TRBV4-3 with TRBJ2-3, with 12 bases aligning to TRBD2. CDR1 and CDR2 (germline): LGHNA, YSLEER. V was clipped by 0 bases and J by 5 bases; unmatched bases: 12. This CDR3 spans 19 amino acids. CDR3 sequence (DNA): TGCGCCAGCAGCCAAGATCGGGCTAGCGGGAGGGTCCTCGTAGATACGCAGTATTTT. This encodes CASSQDRASGRVLVDTQYF.

As to this clonotype: Relative to the germline gene, one junction end is altered; a read error may explain this. The gene calls are TRBV29-1 and TRBJ1-2, with D hard to call. This CDR3 is built from 13 residues. The V gene's germline CDR1 is SQVTM and CDR2 ANQGSEA. Here the CDR3 reads CSVATDGYYGHTF. The CDR3 DNA reads as TGCAGCGTTGCTACGGACGGATACTATGGCCACACCTTC.

Details on this clonotype: A read error may explain this, as a much larger clone is one base away. The rearrangement joins TRBV28 to TRBJ2-7, with 11 bases aligning to TRBD1. The end of the DNA fits TRBJ2-1 better, so the J call may be wrong. The CDR3 length is 14 residues. CDR1 is MDHEN and CDR2 is SYDVKM in the germline V gene. CDR3 region: CASSPGQGAREQFF. The CDR3 DNA reads as TGTGCCAGCAGCCCTGGACAGGGGGCTCGGGAGCAGTTCTTC.

In the case of this clonotype: It is likely a read error, because the conserved phenylalanine at the end of the CDR3 is missing. The chain uses TRBV11-2 and TRBJ2-7; tentatively, D is TRBD2 (5 bases). Germline V gene data show CDR1 as SGHAT and CDR2 as FQNNGV. The CDR3 runs to 12 residues. Trimming removed 10 bases at V and 3 bases at J, with 13 bases between. The CDR3 loop is CATSPGDYEQYY. In DNA form, the CDR3 reads TGTGCCACCAGTCCCGGGGACTACGAGCAGTACTAC.

The rearrangement joins TRBV6-6 to TRBJ2-5; D not certain. This CDR3 comprises 12 residues. The V gene's germline CDR1 is MNHNY and CDR2 SVGAGI (reference sequence). The V end lost 6 bases, the J end lost 8 bases, and 13 bases lay between the germline ends. CDR3 sequence: CASSLTVDTQYF. The CDR3 DNA sequence: TGTGCCAGCAGCTTGACCGTAGACACCCAGTACTTC.

Of note for this clonotype: The conserved closing phenylalanine or tryptophan is absent in this CDR3, likely reflecting a read error. This chain connects TRBV6-1 to TRBJ2-6, with 8 bases identical to TRBD1. The CDR3 contains 17 residues. CDR1 MNHNS and CDR2 SASEGT come from the germline V gene. Here the CDR3 reads CASAETGALSGANVLTL. CDR3 nucleotide sequence: TGTGCTAGCGCCGAGACAGGGGCCCTCTCTGGGGCCAACGTCCTGACTTTA.

This clonotype was detected ten times or more. This chain connects TRBV2 to TRBJ2-1; D is uncertain. The CDR3 extends over 13 amino acids. Germline CDR1 is SNHLY and CDR2 is FYNNEI. The V end lost 2 bases, the J end lost 3 bases, and 5 bases lay between the germline ends. The CDR3 nucleotides read TGTGCCAGCAGTGAACAAGTCTACAATGAGCAGTTCTTC. It encodes CASSEQVYNEQFF. Drawing the rest from reference TRBV2 and TRBJ2-1, the complete variable domain is EPEVTQTPSHQVTQMGQEVILRCVPISNHLYFYWYRQILGQKVEFLVSFYNNEISEKSEIFDDQFSVERPDGSNFTLKIRSTKLEDSAMYFCASSEQVYNEQFFGPGTRLTVL.

Concerning this clonotype: Since a much larger clone is just one base distant, this may be a read error. The V gene is TRBV19, the J gene TRBJ2-6, with 12 nucleotides matching TRBD2. Germline lookup yields CDR1 LNHDA and CDR2 SQIVND (reference sequence). The CDR3 extends over 18 amino acids. The trim removed 3 bases at V and 1 base at J, leaving 4 bases unmatched. CDR3: CASSMRLAGESGANVLTF. In nucleotides, the CDR3 is TGTGCCAGTAGTATGAGACTAGCGGGAGAATCTGGGGCCAACGTCCTGACTTTC.

Note on this clonotype: Here the CDR3 omits its conserved ending phenylalanine or tryptophan, so a read error is the likely source. Because the CDR3's place on the DNA is in doubt, the DNA is left out and the CDR3 is given as listed by TCRdb. The chain joins TRBV10-3 to TRBJ1-1. Germline CDR1 is ENHRY and CDR2 is SYGVKD. The CDR3 is 14 amino acids in total, end residues counted. The CDR3 region is CAIQPAQVNTEALL.

The sample holds one count of this clonotype. A much larger clone lies one base from this, so it may be a read error. This is likely a read error, given that the CDR3 carries no conserved phenylalanine or tryptophan at its end. The chain has TRBV5-1 and TRBJ2-7; 7 nucleotides align to TRBD1. The germline gives CDR1 SGHRS, CDR2 YFSETQ. The ends lost 2 bases at V and 5 bases at J; junction bases unmatched: 4. The CDR3 has 13 residues. CDR3: CASSLGGADEQYL. CDR3 sequence (DNA): TGCGCCAGCAGCTTAGGGGGCGCGGACGAGCAGTACTTA.

Points on this clonotype: Germline is not matched at one junction end, which may reflect a read error. This chain uses TRBV29-1 with TRBJ2-7, with D possibly being TRBD1 or TRBD2 (7 bases each). The germline gives CDR1 SQVTM, CDR2 ANQGSEA. This CDR3 is 12 amino acids long. CDR3 DNA: TGCAGGCCCAGGGGGGGGACCTACGAGCAATACTTC. It translates to CRPRGGTYEQYF.

On this clonotype itself: Compared with germline, one end of the junction differs, possibly owing to a read error. The genes are TRBV11-2 and TRBJ2-5; 12 nucleotides line up with TRBD2. The CDR3 totals 16 residues. From germline, CDR1 is SGHAT and CDR2 FQNNGV. The CDR3 nucleotides read TGTGCCAGCTGCTTAGGACTAGCGGGAAACCAAGAGACCCAGAACTTC. It translates to CASCLGLAGNQETQNF.

In regard to this clonotype: A junction end diverges from the germline sequence, so it may reflect a read error. The V gene is TRBV11-2, the J gene TRBJ2-3, with 8 bases that match TRBD2. Germline-derived CDR1 and CDR2 are SGHAT and FQNNGV. The CDR3 is made up of 16 amino acids. The CDR3 DNA is TGTGCCAGCAGCTTGCAAGCGGGAGTCAGGACAGATATGCAGTATTTT. It is translated as CASSLQAGVRTDMQYF.

To note about this clonotype: The germline gene is not matched at one end of the junction; a read error may be the cause. The V call is TRBV5-6, the J call TRBJ2-2; D possibly corresponds to TRBD2 (5 bases). This CDR3 is 12 amino acids long. Germline V lookup: CDR1 SGHDT, CDR2 YYEEEE. CDR3 bases: TGTACCAGCAGCTGGTCCTCCGGGGAGTTGTTTTTT. Translating it yields CTSSWSSGELFF.

This clonotype was recorded at least ten times. The chain joins TRBV28 to TRBJ2-7; D possibly matches TRBD1 or TRBD2 (5 bases each). The CDR3 runs 15 residues. The V end was cut by 4 bases, the J end by 6 bases, with 19 bases between. The germline V gene encodes CDR1 MDHEN and CDR2 SYDVKM. The CDR3 DNA follows: TGTGCCAGCAGTTCCCCCTTGGGACGGGTCGCCGAGCAGTACTTC. Its translation is CASSSPLGRVAEQYF.

A single count supports this clonotype. At one of its ends the junction is not consistent with the germline gene, which may arise from a read error. The gene calls are TRBV6-5 and TRBJ2-7; D perhaps matches TRBD1 (6 bases). The CDR3 runs 16 residues. Germline CDR1 and CDR2: MNHEY and SVGAGI. CDR3 DNA sequence: TGTGCCAGCAGTTACTCCAAAGACAGGCGCTCCTACGAGCAATACTTC. It is translated as CASSYSKDRRSYEQYF.

As to this clonotype: The junction differs from germline at one of its ends, possibly a read error. V and J are TRBV5-1 and TRBJ2-5; possible D gene TRBD1, 6 bases. The CDR3 spans 15 residues. Germline loops: CDR1 SGHRS, CDR2 YFSETQ. This CDR3 reads CASSSSGQFQESQYF. Here the CDR3 DNA reads TGCGCCAGCAGCTCAAGCGGACAGTTCCAAGAGAGCCAGTACTTC.

For this clonotype: Compared with germline, one end of the junction differs, possibly owing to a read error. The V call is TRBV12-3 or TRBV12-4, the J call TRBJ2-7; tentative D call: TRBD1 (5 bases). This CDR3 contains 13 residues. In DNA form, the CDR3 reads TGTGTCAGCAACATGTGGGGCGCCTACGAGCAGTACTTC. Its protein product is CVSNMWGAYEQYF.

As concerns this clonotype: This CDR3 fails to terminate in the conserved phenylalanine or tryptophan, so it likely reflects a read error. The V gene is TRBV12-3 or TRBV12-4, the J gene TRBJ2-3, with 7 bases aligning to TRBD2. The CDR3 has 14 amino acids. Trimming took 5 bases from V and 4 from J; bases not matched to a gene: 6. In DNA form, the CDR3 reads TGTGCCAGCAGTCGCAGGACTAGGCCAGATACGCAGTATATT. This codes for CASSRRTRPDTQYI.

The chain joins TRBV10-3 to TRBJ2-3, with 7 nucleotides matching TRBD2. CDR3 length equals 17 residues. V trimming: 8 bases; J trimming: 6 bases; junction bases outside the gene matches: 20. Looked up from germline, CDR1 is ENHRY and CDR2 is SYGVKD. In nucleotides, the CDR3 is TGTGCCATCGGTGTATCAAACTGTAGCGGGCAGACTGATACGCAGTATTTT. Translation gives CAIGVSNCSGQTDTQYF.

A note on this clonotype: The CDR3 ends on some other residue instead of the conserved phenylalanine or tryptophan, so this is likely a read error. The J gene is TRBJ1-6, the V gene TRBV29-1; maybe TRBD1 (5 bases). This CDR3 spans 14 amino acids. Germline V gene lookup returns CDR1 SQVTM and CDR2 ANQGSEA. This chain's CDR3 is CCVQEGREGSPLHI. CDR3 nucleotides: TGCTGCGTTCAGGAGGGGAGGGAAGGATCACCCCTCCACATT.

The chain employs TRBV20-1 and TRBJ2-7; 15 bases match TRBD2. The germline V gene has CDR1 DFQATT and CDR2 SNEGSKA (reference sequence). J was trimmed by 3 bases and V by 5 bases; bases with no gene match: 5. The CDR3 consists of 15 residues. The CDR3 nucleotides read TGCAGTGCTGTGGGACTAGCGGGAGGTGGCTACGAGCAGTACTTC. Protein: CSAVGLAGGGYEQYF.

This clonotype came up a few times. This may arise from a read error, as a much more abundant clone is one base away. V gene TRBV10-3 combines with J gene TRBJ1-1; D may be TRBD1 (6 bases). Germline V CDR1 and CDR2: ENHRY, SYGVKD. The CDR3 is 13 amino acids. Trimming removed 11 bases from V and 1 base from J, with 14 bases in between. CDR3 bases: TGTGCCGTCAAGACAGGCGAGAACACTGAAGCTTTCTTT. It codes for CAVKTGENTEAFF.

A few counts support this clonotype. The chain couples TRBV28 to TRBJ1-2; 10 positions match TRBD1. The CDR3 runs to 15 residues. The ends lost 6 bases at V and 7 bases at J; junction bases unmatched: 11. Germline CDR1 and CDR2: MDHEN and SYDVKM. CDR3 loop: CASSPRTGGVSGYTF. CDR3 coding DNA: TGTGCCAGCAGCCCCCGGACAGGGGGGGTGAGTGGCTACACCTTC.

This clonotype has just one count. A read error is likely, as this CDR3 ends without the conserved phenylalanine or tryptophan. The limits of the CDR3 on the DNA are not certain, so only TCRdb's listed CDR3 is given. The chain couples TRBV5-4 to TRBJ2-1; the D call in the table, TRBD2, was not verified against the DNA. The CDR3 is 14 amino acids long, termini counted. Germline V gene lookup returns CDR1 SGHNT and CDR2 YYREEE (reference sequence). The CDR3 region is CASNLGGGNNEEFS.

Worth noting for this clonotype: At one of its ends the junction is not consistent with the germline gene, which may arise from a read error. The CDR3 DNA sequence: TGTGTCAGCGTCCCGGGCGATTTCTTT. Protein product: CVSVPGDFF. V gene TRBV6-5 combines with J gene TRBJ1-1; D gene ambiguous. This CDR3 contains 9 residues. Germline assignment: CDR1 MNHEY and CDR2 SVGAGI.